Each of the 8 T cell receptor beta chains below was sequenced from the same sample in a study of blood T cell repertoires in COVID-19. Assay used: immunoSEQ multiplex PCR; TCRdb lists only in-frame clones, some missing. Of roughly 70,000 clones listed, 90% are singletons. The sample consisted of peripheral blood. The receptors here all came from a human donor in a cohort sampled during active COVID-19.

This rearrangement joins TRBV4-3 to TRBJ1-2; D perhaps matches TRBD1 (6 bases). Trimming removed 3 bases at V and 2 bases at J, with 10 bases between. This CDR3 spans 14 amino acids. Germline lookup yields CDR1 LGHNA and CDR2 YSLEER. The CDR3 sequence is CASSQPGVNYGYTF. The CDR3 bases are TGCGCCAGCAGCCAGCCAGGGGTGAACTATGGCTACACCTTC.

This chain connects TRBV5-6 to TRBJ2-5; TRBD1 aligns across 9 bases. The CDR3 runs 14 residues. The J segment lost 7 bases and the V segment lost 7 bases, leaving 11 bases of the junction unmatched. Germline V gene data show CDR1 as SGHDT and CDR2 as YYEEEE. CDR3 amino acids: CASSRQGDVVTQYF. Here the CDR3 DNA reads TGTGCCAGCTCCAGACAGGGGGATGTGGTGACCCAGTACTTC.

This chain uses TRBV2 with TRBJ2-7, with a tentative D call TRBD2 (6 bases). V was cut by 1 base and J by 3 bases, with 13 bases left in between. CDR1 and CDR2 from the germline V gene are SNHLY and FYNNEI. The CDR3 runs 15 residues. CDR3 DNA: TGTGCCAGCAGTGAAGGGGAGGTTCCGATCTACGAGCAGTACTTC. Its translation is CASSEGEVPIYEQYF.

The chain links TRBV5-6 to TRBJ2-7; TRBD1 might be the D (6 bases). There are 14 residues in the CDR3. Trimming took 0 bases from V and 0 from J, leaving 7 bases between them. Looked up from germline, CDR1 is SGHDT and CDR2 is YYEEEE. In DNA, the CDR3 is TGTGCCAGCAGCTTGGGACAGGCCTCCTACGAGCAGTACTTC. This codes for CASSLGQASYEQYF.

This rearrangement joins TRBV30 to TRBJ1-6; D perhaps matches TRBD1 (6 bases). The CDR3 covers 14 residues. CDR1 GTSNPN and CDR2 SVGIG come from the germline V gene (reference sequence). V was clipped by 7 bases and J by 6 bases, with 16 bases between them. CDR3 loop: CASQGAMGNSPLHF. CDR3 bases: TGTGCCTCACAGGGAGCAATGGGTAATTCACCCCTCCACTTT.

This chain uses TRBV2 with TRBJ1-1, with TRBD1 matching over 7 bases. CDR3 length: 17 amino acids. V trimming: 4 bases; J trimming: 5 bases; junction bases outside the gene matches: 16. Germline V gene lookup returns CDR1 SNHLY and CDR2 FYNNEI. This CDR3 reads CASSGPGTVVDGTEAFF. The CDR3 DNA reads TGTGCCAGCAGTGGACCCGGGACAGTGGTAGATGGAACTGAAGCTTTCTTT.

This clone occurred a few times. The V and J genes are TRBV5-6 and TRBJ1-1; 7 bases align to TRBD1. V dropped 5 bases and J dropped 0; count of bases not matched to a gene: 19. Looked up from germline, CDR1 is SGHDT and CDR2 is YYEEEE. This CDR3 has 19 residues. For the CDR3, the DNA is TGTGCCAGCAGGACGACAGGGCCGAGACCCCCTAGGGTGAACACTGAAGCTTTCTTT. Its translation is CASRTTGPRPPRVNTEAFF. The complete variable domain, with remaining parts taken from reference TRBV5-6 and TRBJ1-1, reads DAGVTQSPTHLIKTRGQQVTLRCSPKSGHDTVSWYQQALGQGPQFIFQYYEEEERQRGNFPDRFSGHQFPNYSSELNVNALLLGDSALYLCASRTTGPRPPRVNTEAFFGQGTRLTVV.

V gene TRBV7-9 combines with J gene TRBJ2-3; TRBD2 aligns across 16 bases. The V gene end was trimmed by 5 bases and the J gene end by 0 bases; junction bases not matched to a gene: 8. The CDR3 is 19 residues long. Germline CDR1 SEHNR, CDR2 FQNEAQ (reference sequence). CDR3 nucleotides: TGTGCCAGCAGCATGGGACTAGCGGGGGGGTATACTAGCACAGATACGCAGTATTTT. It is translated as CASSMGLAGGYTSTDTQYF.